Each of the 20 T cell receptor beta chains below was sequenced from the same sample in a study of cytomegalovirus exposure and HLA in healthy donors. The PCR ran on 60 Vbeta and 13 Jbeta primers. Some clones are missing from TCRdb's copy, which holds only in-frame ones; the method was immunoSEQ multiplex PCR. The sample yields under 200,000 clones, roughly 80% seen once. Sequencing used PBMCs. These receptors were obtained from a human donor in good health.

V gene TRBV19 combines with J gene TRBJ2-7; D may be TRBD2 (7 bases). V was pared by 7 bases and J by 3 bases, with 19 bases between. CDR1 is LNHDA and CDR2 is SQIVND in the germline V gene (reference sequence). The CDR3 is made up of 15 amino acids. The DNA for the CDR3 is TGTGCCAGTACCCCTTCATGGGGGGGCCGCTACGAGCAGTACTTC. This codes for CASTPSWGGRYEQYF.

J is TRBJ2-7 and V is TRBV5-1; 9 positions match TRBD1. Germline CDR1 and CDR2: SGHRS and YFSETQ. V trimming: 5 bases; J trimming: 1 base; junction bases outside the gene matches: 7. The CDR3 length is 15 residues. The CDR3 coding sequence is TGCGCCAGCAGTCCCGGGACAGGGTTATCCTACGAGCAGTACTTC. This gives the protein CASSPGTGLSYEQYF.

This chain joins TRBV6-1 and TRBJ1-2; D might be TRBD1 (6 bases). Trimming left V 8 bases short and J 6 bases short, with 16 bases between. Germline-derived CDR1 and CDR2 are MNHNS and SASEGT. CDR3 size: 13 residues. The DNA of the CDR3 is TGTGCCAGCCGTAGAGGGGGGGAAGATGGCTACACCTTC. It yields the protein CASRRGGEDGYTF.

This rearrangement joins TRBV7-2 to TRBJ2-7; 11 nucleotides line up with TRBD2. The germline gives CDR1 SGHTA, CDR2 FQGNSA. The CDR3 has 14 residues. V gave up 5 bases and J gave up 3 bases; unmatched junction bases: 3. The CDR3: CASSVGLADYEQYF. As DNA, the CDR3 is TGTGCCAGCAGCGTGGGACTAGCGGACTACGAGCAGTACTTC.

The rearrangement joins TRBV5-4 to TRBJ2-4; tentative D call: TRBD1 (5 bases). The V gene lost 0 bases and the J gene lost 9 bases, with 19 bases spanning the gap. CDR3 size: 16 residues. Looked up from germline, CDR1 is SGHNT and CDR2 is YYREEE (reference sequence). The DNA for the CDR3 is TGTGCCAGCAGCTTGGCTTCGACGCAGGCTAGGGGCATTCAGTACTTC. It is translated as CASSLASTQARGIQYF.

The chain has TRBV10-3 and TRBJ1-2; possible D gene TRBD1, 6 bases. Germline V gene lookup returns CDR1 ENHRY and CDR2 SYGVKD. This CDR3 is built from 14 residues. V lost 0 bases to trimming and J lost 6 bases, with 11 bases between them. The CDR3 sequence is CAISESDRPDGYTF. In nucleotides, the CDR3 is TGTGCCATCAGTGAGTCTGACAGGCCGGATGGCTACACCTTC.

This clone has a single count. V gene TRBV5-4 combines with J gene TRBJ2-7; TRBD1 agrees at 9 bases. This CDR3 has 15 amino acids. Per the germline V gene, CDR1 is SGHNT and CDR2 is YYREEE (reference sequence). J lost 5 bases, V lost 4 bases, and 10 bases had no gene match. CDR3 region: CASSRGTGMTNEQYF. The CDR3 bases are TGTGCCAGCAGCCGAGGGACAGGGATGACAAACGAGCAGTACTTC. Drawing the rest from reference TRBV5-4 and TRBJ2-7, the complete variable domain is ETGVTQSPTHLIKTRGQQVTLRCSSQSGHNTVSWYQQALGQGPQFIFQYYREEENGRGNFPPRFSGLQFPNYSSELNVNALELDDSALYLCASSRGTGMTNEQYFGPGTRLTVT.

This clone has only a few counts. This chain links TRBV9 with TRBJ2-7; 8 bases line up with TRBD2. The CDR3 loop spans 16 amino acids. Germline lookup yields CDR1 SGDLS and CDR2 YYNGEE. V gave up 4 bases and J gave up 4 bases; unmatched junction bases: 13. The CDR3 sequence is CASSPYERGPDYEQYF. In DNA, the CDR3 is TGTGCCAGCAGCCCGTACGAGCGGGGGCCCGATTACGAGCAGTACTTC.

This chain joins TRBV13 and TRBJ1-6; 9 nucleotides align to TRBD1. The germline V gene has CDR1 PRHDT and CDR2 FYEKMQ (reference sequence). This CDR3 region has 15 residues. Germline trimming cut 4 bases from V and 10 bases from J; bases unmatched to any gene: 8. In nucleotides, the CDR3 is TGTGCCAGCAGCTCCCTAGGGACAGGGAACTCACCCCTCCACTTT. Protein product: CASSSLGTGNSPLHF.

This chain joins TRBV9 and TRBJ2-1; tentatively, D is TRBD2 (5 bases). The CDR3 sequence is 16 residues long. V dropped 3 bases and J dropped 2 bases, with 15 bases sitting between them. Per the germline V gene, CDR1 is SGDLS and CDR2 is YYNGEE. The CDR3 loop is CASSEDLAGPYNEQFF. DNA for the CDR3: TGTGCCAGCAGCGAAGACCTAGCCGGGCCCTACAATGAGCAGTTCTTC.

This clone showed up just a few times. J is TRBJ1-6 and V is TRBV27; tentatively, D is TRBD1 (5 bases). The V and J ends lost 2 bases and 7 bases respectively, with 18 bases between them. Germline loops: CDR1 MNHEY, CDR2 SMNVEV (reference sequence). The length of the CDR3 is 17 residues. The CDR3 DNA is TGTGCCAGCAGTTTAGCTCCCCTCGGGGGAGGCAATTCACCCCTCCACTTT. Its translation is CASSLAPLGGGNSPLHF.

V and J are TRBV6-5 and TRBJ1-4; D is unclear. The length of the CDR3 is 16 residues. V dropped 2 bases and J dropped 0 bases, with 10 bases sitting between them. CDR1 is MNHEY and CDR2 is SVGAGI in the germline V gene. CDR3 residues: CASSYSGLPTNEKLFF. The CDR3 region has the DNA TGTGCCAGCAGTTACAGCGGATTACCAACTAATGAAAAACTGTTTTTT.

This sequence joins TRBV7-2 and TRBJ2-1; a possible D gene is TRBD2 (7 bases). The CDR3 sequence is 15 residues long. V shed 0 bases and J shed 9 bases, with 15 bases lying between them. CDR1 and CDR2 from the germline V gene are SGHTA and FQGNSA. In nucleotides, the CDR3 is TGTGCCAGCAGCTTAGCGGGGGGGCCGAGTACTGAGCAGTTCTTC. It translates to CASSLAGGPSTEQFF.

The CDR3 region has the DNA TGTGCCAGCACCATAGGGGCGAGCTCCTACAATGAGCAGTTCTTC. Protein sequence: CASTIGASSYNEQFF. This chain joins TRBV9 and TRBJ2-1; D possibly corresponds to TRBD1 (5 bases). Germline lookup yields CDR1 SGDLS and CDR2 YYNGEE. This CDR3 contains 15 residues. Trimming stripped 6 bases from V and 0 bases from J, with 13 bases between.

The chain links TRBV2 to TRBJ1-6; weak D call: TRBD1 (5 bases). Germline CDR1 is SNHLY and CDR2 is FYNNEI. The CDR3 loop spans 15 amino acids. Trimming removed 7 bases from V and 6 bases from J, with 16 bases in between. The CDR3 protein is CASNTPWGSNSPLHF. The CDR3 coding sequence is TGTGCCAGCAACACCCCTTGGGGCAGTAATTCACCCCTCCACTTT. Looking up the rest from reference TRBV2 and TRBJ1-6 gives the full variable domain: EPEVTQTPSHQVTQMGQEVILRCVPISNHLYFYWYRQILGQKVEFLVSFYNNEISEKSEIFDDQFSVERPDGSNFTLKIRSTKLEDSAMYFCASNTPWGSNSPLHFGNGTRLTVT.

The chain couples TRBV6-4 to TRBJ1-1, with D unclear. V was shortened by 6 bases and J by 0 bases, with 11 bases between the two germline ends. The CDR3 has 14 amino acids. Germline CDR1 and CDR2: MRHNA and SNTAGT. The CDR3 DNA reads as TGTGCCAGCAGCGAGACACTTATGAACACTGAAGCTTTCTTT. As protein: CASSETLMNTEAFF.

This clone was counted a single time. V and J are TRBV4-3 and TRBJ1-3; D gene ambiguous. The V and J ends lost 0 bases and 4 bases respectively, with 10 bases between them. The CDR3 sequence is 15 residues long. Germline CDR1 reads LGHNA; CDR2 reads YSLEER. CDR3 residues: CASSQDAGVGNTIYF. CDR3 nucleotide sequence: TGCGCCAGCAGCCAAGATGCCGGGGTAGGAAACACCATATATTTT.

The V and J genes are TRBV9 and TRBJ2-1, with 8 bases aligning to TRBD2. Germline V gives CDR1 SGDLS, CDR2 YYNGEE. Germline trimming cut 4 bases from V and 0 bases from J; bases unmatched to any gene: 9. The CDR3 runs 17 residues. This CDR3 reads CASSPRLAPSSYNEQFF. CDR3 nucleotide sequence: TGTGCCAGCAGCCCTCGACTAGCGCCTAGCTCCTACAATGAGCAGTTCTTC.

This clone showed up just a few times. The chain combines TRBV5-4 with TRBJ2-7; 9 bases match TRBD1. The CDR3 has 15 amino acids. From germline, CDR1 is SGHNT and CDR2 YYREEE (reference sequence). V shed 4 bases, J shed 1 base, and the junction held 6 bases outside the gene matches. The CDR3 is CASSPGTGKSYEQYF. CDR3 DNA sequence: TGTGCCAGCAGCCCAGGGACAGGGAAATCCTACGAGCAGTACTTC.

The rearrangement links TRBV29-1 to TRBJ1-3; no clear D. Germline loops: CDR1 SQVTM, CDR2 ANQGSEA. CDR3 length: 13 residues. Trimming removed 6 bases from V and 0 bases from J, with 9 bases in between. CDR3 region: CSVFLYSGNTIYF. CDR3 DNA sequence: TGCAGCGTCTTCTTATACTCTGGAAACACCATATATTTT.